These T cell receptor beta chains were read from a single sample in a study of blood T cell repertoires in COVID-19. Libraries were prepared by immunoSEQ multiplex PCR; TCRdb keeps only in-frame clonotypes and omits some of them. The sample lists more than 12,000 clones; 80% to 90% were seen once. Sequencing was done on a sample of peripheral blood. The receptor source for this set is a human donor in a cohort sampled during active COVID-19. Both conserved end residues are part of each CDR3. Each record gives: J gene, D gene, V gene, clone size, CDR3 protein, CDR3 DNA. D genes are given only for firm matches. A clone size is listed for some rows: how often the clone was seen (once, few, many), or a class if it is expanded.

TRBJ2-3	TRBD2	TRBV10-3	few	CAISDGLAGGRGDTQYF	TGTGCCATCAGTGACGGGTTAGCGGGGGGGCGTGGAGATACGCAGTATTTT
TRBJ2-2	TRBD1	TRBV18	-	CASSPPNRDRGGAGELFF	TGTGCCAGCTCACCACCTAACCGGGACAGGGGAGGCGCCGGGGAGCTGTTTTTT
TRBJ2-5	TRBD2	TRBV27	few	CASSPIGLAKDRASQYF	TGTGCCAGCAGTCCAATCGGACTAGCGAAAGACAGGGCGTCCCAGTACTTC
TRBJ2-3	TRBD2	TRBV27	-	CASSFREADTQYF	TGTGCCAGCAGTTTCCGGGAGGCAGATACGCAGTATTTT
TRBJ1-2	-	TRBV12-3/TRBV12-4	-	CASSSDIYGYTF	TGTGCCAGCAGTTCGGACATCTATGGCTACACCTTC
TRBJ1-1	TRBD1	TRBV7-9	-	CASSQSTGSTEAFF	TGTGCCAGCAGCCAGTCGACAGGGAGCACTGAAGCTTTCTTT
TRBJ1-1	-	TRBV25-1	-	CASTTASNTEAFF	TGTGCCAGCACGACAGCTTCGAACACTGAAGCTTTCTTT
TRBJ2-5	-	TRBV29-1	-	CSVDSFRSRETQYF	TGCAGCGTTGACTCTTTCCGGTCACGAGAGACCCAGTACTTC
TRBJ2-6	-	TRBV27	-	CASSPGSSGANVLTF	TGTGCCAGCAGCCCGGGGAGCTCTGGGGCCAACGTCCTGACTTTC
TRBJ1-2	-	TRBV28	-	CASETRGTNYGYTF	TGTGCCAGCGAAACCAGGGGAACTAACTATGGCTACACCTTC
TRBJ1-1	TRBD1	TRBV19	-	CASRETGTGNTEAFF	TGTGCCAGTAGAGAGACCGGGACAGGGAACACTGAAGCTTTCTTT
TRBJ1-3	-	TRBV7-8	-	CAGSLTGTSGNTIYF	TGTGCCGGCAGCTTAACCGGGACATCTGGAAACACCATATATTTT
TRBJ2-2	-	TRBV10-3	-	CAISETRSNTGELFF	TGTGCCATCAGTGAAACCAGGTCGAACACCGGGGAGCTGTTTTTT
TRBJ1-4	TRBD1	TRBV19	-	CASNQGATNEKLFF	TGTGCCAGTAACCAGGGGGCTACTAATGAAAAACTGTTTTTT
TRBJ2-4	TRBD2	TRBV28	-	CASSSPGGGFRAQYF	TGTGCCAGCAGTTCCCCGGGCGGGGGTTTTAGGGCTCAGTACTTC
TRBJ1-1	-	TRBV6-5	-	CASSSLGRGARTEAFF	TGTGCCAGCAGTTCCTTAGGGCGGGGGGCGCGGACTGAAGCTTTCTTT
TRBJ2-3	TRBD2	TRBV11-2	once	CASSRTVTSGGTDTQYF	TGTGCCAGCAGCCGGACTGTGACTAGCGGGGGCACAGATACGCAGTATTTT
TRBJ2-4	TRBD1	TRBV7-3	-	CASSLSGGKNIQYF	TGTGCCAGCAGCTTATCAGGGGGCAAAAACATTCAGTACTTC
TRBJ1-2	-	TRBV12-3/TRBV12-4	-	CASSSGGGYGYTF	TGTGCCAGCAGTTCGGGGGGCGGCTATGGCTACACCTTC
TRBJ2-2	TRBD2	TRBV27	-	CASSFGSSGAGELFF	TGTGCCAGCAGTTTTGGGAGTAGCGGGGCCGGGGAGCTGTTTTTT
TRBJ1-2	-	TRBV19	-	CASSNALGRGAAGDGYTF	TGTGCCAGTAGTAACGCCCTAGGCCGGGGCGCCGCGGGAGATGGCTACACCTTC
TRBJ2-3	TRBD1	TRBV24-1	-	CATSEPPGTGGTDTQYF	TGTGCCACCAGTGAGCCGCCCGGGACAGGGGGCACAGATACGCAGTATTTT
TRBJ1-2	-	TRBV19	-	CASSISTGTPTSGGYTF	TGTGCCAGTAGTATCAGTACCGGGACACCCACCTCGGGTGGCTACACCTTC
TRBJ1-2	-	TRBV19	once	CASSIQGPYGYTF	TGTGCCAGTAGTATCCAGGGGCCATATGGCTACACCTTC
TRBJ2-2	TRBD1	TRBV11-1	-	CASSVRQGWELFF	TGTGCCAGCAGCGTAAGACAGGGTTGGGAGCTGTTTTTT
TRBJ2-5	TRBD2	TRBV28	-	CASNRLAGASETQYF	TGTGCCAGCAACAGATTAGCGGGAGCCTCGGAGACCCAGTACTTC
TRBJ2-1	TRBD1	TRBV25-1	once	CASRNRGRVSDEQFF	TGTGCCAGCAGAAACAGGGGGCGCGTTTCGGATGAGCAGTTCTTC
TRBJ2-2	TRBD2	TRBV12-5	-	CASGLVAGVSSTGELFF	TGTGCTAGTGGTTTGGTAGCGGGAGTGAGTTCGACCGGGGAGCTGTTTTTT
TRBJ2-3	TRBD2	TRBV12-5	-	CASGLAGGLADTQYF	TGTGCTAGTGGACTAGCGGGGGGGCTAGCAGATACGCAGTATTTT
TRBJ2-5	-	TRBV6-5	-	CASVDTRGTETQYF	TGTGCCAGTGTAGACACCCGGGGGACAGAGACCCAGTACTTC
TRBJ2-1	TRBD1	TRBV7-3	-	CASAPTTGTGGSNEQFF	TGTGCCAGCGCCCCTACAACCGGGACAGGGGGGAGCAATGAGCAGTTCTTC
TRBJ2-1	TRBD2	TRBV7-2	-	CASRPGGLAGYNEQFF	TGTGCCAGCAGACCGGGTGGACTAGCGGGATACAATGAGCAGTTCTTC
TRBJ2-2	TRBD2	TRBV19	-	CASSIAGGDTGELFF	TGTGCCAGTAGTATAGCGGGGGGGGACACCGGGGAGCTGTTTTTT
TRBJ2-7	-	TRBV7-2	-	CASSLVSAVGSYEQYF	TGTGCCAGCAGCTTAGTTAGCGCGGTGGGCTCCTACGAGCAGTACTTC
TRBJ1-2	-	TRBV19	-	CASSSTGIYGYTF	TGTGCCAGTAGTTCCACAGGAATCTATGGCTACACCTTC
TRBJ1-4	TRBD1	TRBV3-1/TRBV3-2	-	CASKTGGVEKLFF	TGTGCCAGCAAGACAGGGGGCGTTGAAAAACTGTTTTTT
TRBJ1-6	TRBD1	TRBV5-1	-	CASTPGTGVSPLHF	TGCGCCAGCACACCCGGGACAGGGGTATCACCCCTCCACTTT
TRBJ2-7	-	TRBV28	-	CASSTDSAYEQYF	TGTGCCAGCAGTACCGACTCGGCCTACGAGCAGTACTTC
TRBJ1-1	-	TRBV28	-	CASSRSDSSAFF	TGTGCCAGCAGTAGATCGGACAGTTCAGCTTTCTTT
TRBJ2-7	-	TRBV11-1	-	CASSSRWSYEQYF	TGTGCCAGCAGCTCCCGGTGGTCCTACGAGCAGTACTTC
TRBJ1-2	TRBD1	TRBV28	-	CASNRQGARSYGYTF	TGTGCCAGCAACCGTCAGGGGGCGCGAAGCTATGGCTACACCTTC
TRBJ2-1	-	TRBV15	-	CATSDGRLGNEQFF	TGTGCCACCAGCGACGGGAGACTCGGAAATGAGCAGTTCTTC
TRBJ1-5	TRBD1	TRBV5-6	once	CASSLGQGLGPQHF	TGTGCCAGCAGCTTAGGACAGGGTTTGGGTCCCCAGCATTTT
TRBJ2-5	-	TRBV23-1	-	CASSQEKGEETQYF	TGCGCCAGCAGTCAAGAAAAGGGGGAAGAGACCCAGTACTTC
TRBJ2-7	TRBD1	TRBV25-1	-	CASSEGGQGLSYEQYF	TGTGCCAGCAGTGAGGGGGGACAGGGTTTATCCTACGAGCAGTACTTC
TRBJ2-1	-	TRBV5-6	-	CASSLGMIGPQGNEQFF	TGTGCCAGCAGCTTGGGGATGATAGGACCGCAGGGGAATGAGCAGTTCTTC
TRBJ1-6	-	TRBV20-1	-	CSARSHDGLHF	TGCAGTGCTAGATCCCATGACGGGCTCCACTTT
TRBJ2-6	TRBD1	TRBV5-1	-	CASSPTGQGPGANVLTF	TGCGCCAGCAGCCCTACGGGACAGGGTCCCGGGGCCAACGTCCTGACTTTC
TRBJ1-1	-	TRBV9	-	CASSVAGLNTEAFF	TGTGCCAGCAGCGTAGCAGGGTTGAACACTGAAGCTTTCTTT
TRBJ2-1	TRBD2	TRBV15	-	CATSRPGGWYNEQFF	TGTGCCACCAGCAGACCCGGGGGGTGGTACAATGAGCAGTTCTTC
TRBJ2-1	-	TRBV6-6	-	CASSYVRGPSNEQFF	TGTGCCAGCAGTTACGTCAGGGGCCCCTCCAATGAGCAGTTCTTC
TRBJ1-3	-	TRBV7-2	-	CASSLAPGAGNTIYF	TGTGCCAGCAGCTTAGCTCCAGGGGCTGGAAACACCATATATTTT
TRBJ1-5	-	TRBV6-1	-	CASSGGSAGRSNQPQHF	TGTGCCAGCAGTGGAGGGTCCGCGGGCAGAAGCAATCAGCCCCAGCATTTT
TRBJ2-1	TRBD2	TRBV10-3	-	CAISFGLAGGQQFF	TGTGCCATCAGTTTTGGACTAGCGGGGGGCCAGCAGTTCTTC
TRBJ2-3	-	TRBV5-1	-	CASSGTGFPDTQYF	TGCGCCAGCAGCGGTACAGGGTTCCCAGATACGCAGTATTTT